These 26 T cell receptor beta chains originate from one sample sequenced in a study of T cell responses to AZD1222 COVID-19 vaccine (dated by TCRdb to 2020 to 2022). Libraries were built with the immunoSEQ multiplex PCR assay. TCRdb carries this immuneACCESS record with in-frame sequences only. Its versions omit some clonotypes, under half of them owing to an unresolved V gene in the studies checked, with the rest unexplained. In this sample the table shows tens of thousands of clones, approximately 85% of which occur a single time. In total, the top ten clones hold 20% to 30% of the sample. The time point tag for this specimen amounts to: about 28 days (+/-7) after the second vaccine dose. Here the sequenced sample was peripheral blood, taken 28 days after the second AZD1222 dose. The receptor set was obtained from an adult who received the AZD1222 COVID-19 vaccine.

V and J are TRBV7-8 and TRBJ2-3, with TRBD1 as a possible D gene (5 bases). CDR1 is SGHVS and CDR2 is FQNEAQ in the germline V gene. The CDR3 consists of 14 residues. V lost 1 base and J 5 bases, leaving 10 bases between the germline ends. The CDR3 DNA sequence: TGTGCCAGCAGCTTAGTAGGGGTGAAAGATACGCAGTATTTT. Translating gives CASSLVGVKDTQYF.

V and J are TRBV19 and TRBJ1-3, with D hard to call. V gave up 3 bases and J gave up 0 bases, with 6 bases separating them. Germline CDR1 reads LNHDA; CDR2 reads SQIVND (reference sequence). The CDR3 is 14 residues long. The CDR3 reads CASSIPSSGNTIYF. The CDR3 nucleotides read TGTGCCAGTAGTATCCCCAGCTCTGGAAACACCATATATTTT.

This chain links TRBV2 with TRBJ2-6, with 9 bases aligning to TRBD1. This CDR3 is built from 14 residues. The V gene end was trimmed by 10 bases and the J gene end by 2 bases; junction bases not matched to a gene: 3. Germline lookup yields CDR1 SNHLY and CDR2 FYNNEI. For the CDR3, the DNA is TGTGCCACTAGGACAGGGGCTGGGGCCAACGTCCTGACTTTC. It encodes CATRTGAGANVLTF.

This chain links TRBV20-1 with TRBJ2-1; TRBD2 matches 9 bases. Germline V lookup: CDR1 DFQATT, CDR2 SNEGSKA (reference sequence). The ends lost 3 bases at V and 6 bases at J; junction bases unmatched: 6. The CDR3 has 14 amino acids. The CDR3 here is CSASWLAGPNEQFF. CDR3 in DNA: TGCAGTGCTAGTTGGCTAGCGGGGCCCAATGAGCAGTTCTTC.

The rearrangement joins TRBV7-3 to TRBJ2-1; D is perhaps TRBD2 (5 bases). The V gene's germline CDR1 is SGHTA and CDR2 FQGTGA. The V and J ends lost 3 bases and 10 bases respectively, with 19 bases between them. The CDR3 runs to 15 residues. The CDR3: CASSFTLVGSGEQFF. In DNA, the CDR3 is TGTGCCAGCAGCTTCACCCTCGTGGGGTCGGGGGAGCAGTTCTTC.

This clone was detected only a few times. The chain combines TRBV18 with TRBJ1-3, with no clear D. Germline CDR1 KGHSH, CDR2 LQKENI. V lost 6 bases to trimming and J lost 0 bases, with 15 bases between them. The CDR3 length is 16 residues. CDR3 bases: TGTGCCAGCTCGAAAGTCAGGTCCGCCTCTGGAAACACCATATATTTT. Residues: CASSKVRSASGNTIYF.

This chain links TRBV19 with TRBJ2-7; D may be TRBD1 or TRBD2 (5 bases each). Looked up from germline, CDR1 is LNHDA and CDR2 is SQIVND (reference sequence). The CDR3 totals 15 residues. V lost 3 bases and J lost 0, with 12 bases in between. The chain's CDR3 is CASSIGAGSSYEQYF. The CDR3 DNA sequence: TGTGCCAGTAGTATTGGGGCAGGGAGCTCCTACGAGCAGTACTTC.

The V and J genes are TRBV29-1 and TRBJ1-2; no clear D. V was pared by 3 bases and J by 4 bases, with 3 bases between. This CDR3 has 10 residues. Germline CDR1 SQVTM, CDR2 ANQGSEA. The CDR3 sequence is CSVDSYGYTF. The CDR3 coding sequence is TGCAGCGTTGACAGCTATGGCTACACCTTC.

The rearrangement uses TRBV30 and TRBJ2-3; D is ambiguous. Trimming removed 2 bases at V and 4 bases at J, with 10 bases between. Germline CDR1 is GTSNPN and CDR2 is SVGIG (reference sequence). The CDR3 is 13 residues long. The CDR3 DNA sequence: TGTGCCTGGAGTCTATTCGCGTCAGATACGCAGTATTTT. Translating gives CAWSLFASDTQYF.

The V call is TRBV27, the J call TRBJ2-7; the D gene is possibly TRBD1 (6 bases). Germline assignment: CDR1 MNHEY and CDR2 SMNVEV (reference sequence). Trimming shortened V by 4 bases and J by 6 bases, and 13 bases separated the two germline ends. The CDR3 has 13 amino acids. The DNA for the CDR3 is TGTGCCAGCAGTTGGGGGAACAGGGTCGAGCAGTACTTC. Translated, it gives CASSWGNRVEQYF.

The chain links TRBV29-1 to TRBJ2-3; no firm D call. With 4 bases removed from V and 4 bases from J, the gap between germline ends came to 9 bases. The CDR3 totals 12 residues. Germline loops: CDR1 SQVTM, CDR2 ANQGSEA. The CDR3 is CSVASLADTQYF. The CDR3 nucleotides are TGCAGCGTTGCGAGTTTGGCAGATACGCAGTATTTT.

This clone was detected once. CDR3 coding DNA: TGTGCCTGGACTCCGGGACAGGGTGGCTATGGCTACACCTTC. The encoded protein is CAWTPGQGGYGYTF. The chain joins TRBV30 to TRBJ1-2, with 9 bases matching TRBD1. The germline V gene encodes CDR1 GTSNPN and CDR2 SVGIG (reference sequence). Trimming took 4 bases from V and 4 from J; bases not matched to a gene: 7. The CDR3 is 14 amino acids.

The rearrangement joins TRBV6-4 to TRBJ2-3, with 10 bases identical to TRBD1. The CDR3 spans 14 residues. J was trimmed by 4 bases and V by 5 bases; bases with no gene match: 3. The V gene's germline CDR1 is MRHNA and CDR2 SNTAGT. CDR3 sequence reads: CASSSGTGADTQYF. CDR3 nucleotide sequence: TGTGCCAGCAGTTCAGGGACAGGGGCAGATACGCAGTATTTT.

The chain employs TRBV6-5 and TRBJ2-5, with 13 positions matching TRBD2. CDR1 and CDR2 from the germline V gene are MNHEY and SVGAGI. Trimming removed 4 bases from V and 3 bases from J; junction bases left unmatched: 5. This CDR3 has 16 residues. CDR3 loop: CASSSGLAGPKETQYF. DNA for the CDR3: TGTGCCAGCAGTTCGGGACTAGCGGGACCCAAAGAGACCCAGTACTTC.

This chain uses TRBV20-1 with TRBJ2-1; D gene ambiguous. V lost 3 bases to trimming and J lost 5 bases, with 5 bases between them. The CDR3 spans 11 residues. Germline lookup yields CDR1 DFQATT and CDR2 SNEGSKA (reference sequence). The CDR3 coding sequence is TGCAGTGCTAGTATAAACAATGAGCAGTTCTTC. Amino acids: CSASINNEQFF.

V usage is TRBV19 and J usage is TRBJ2-7; TRBD2 agrees at 8 bases. Germline trimming cut 7 bases from V and 1 base from J; bases unmatched to any gene: 6. This CDR3 contains 14 residues. CDR1 LNHDA and CDR2 SQIVND come from the germline V gene (reference sequence). CDR3 amino acids: CASKPSGRSYEQYF. DNA of the CDR3: TGTGCCAGTAAGCCTAGCGGGCGATCCTACGAGCAGTACTTC.

This clone was counted a few times. The chain recombines TRBV6-2 or TRBV6-3 with TRBJ1-6; 7 positions match TRBD1. The germline V gene has CDR1 MNHEY and CDR2 SVGEGT. The CDR3 extends over 16 amino acids. Losses at the gene ends were 6 bases for V and 6 bases for J; bases not matched to a gene: 11. The CDR3 is CASSKHRGRGNSPLHF. Here the CDR3 DNA reads TGTGCCAGCAGCAAGCACAGGGGCCGGGGTAATTCACCCCTCCACTTT.

This sequence joins TRBV4-3 and TRBJ2-2, with 13 nucleotides matching TRBD2. This CDR3 has 17 residues. V gave up 1 base and J gave up 5 bases; unmatched junction bases: 4. Looked up from germline, CDR1 is LGHNA and CDR2 is YSLEER. Here the CDR3 DNA reads TGCGCCAGCAGCCAAGGACTAGCGGGAGGTTTTACCGGGGAGCTGTTTTTT. This encodes CASSQGLAGGFTGELFF.

In its sample, this clone was seen once. The rearrangement uses TRBV7-9 and TRBJ2-5; TRBD2 is a possible D gene (6 bases). Germline CDR1 is SEHNR and CDR2 is FQNEAQ (reference sequence). Trimming removed 4 bases from V and 0 bases from J, with 9 bases in between. The CDR3 is 14 residues long. This CDR3 is CASSSGEYQETQYF. In nucleotides, the CDR3 is TGTGCCAGCAGCTCGGGAGAGTACCAAGAGACCCAGTACTTC.

This rearrangement joins TRBV6-5 to TRBJ2-7, with 8 nucleotides matching TRBD2. V shed 8 bases, J shed 0 bases, and the junction held 9 bases outside the gene matches. Germline V CDR1 and CDR2: MNHEY, SVGAGI. The CDR3 sequence is 15 residues long. The CDR3 DNA reads as TGTGCCAGCTCACCCATAGCGGGGTACTCCTACGAGCAGTACTTC. Amino acids: CASSPIAGYSYEQYF.

In this sample, this clone turned up once. The chain links TRBV27 to TRBJ2-7, with 15 bases that match TRBD2. The CDR3 consists of 17 residues. Germline trimming cut 5 bases from V and 4 bases from J; bases unmatched to any gene: 9. The germline V gene has CDR1 MNHEY and CDR2 SMNVEV (reference sequence). The CDR3 loop reads CASSLRTSGRALYEQYF. CDR3 DNA sequence: TGTGCCAGCAGTCTCAGGACTAGCGGGAGGGCCTTGTACGAGCAGTACTTC.

The sample holds one count of this clone. The J gene is TRBJ1-3, the V gene TRBV7-9; no definite D call. This CDR3 contains 14 residues. Trimming took off 3 bases at V and 1 base at J, with 7 bases between the two ends. CDR1 and CDR2 from the germline V gene are SEHNR and FQNEAQ (reference sequence). The CDR3 here is CASSFPGSGNTIYF. The CDR3 nucleotides are TGTGCCAGCAGCTTTCCGGGGTCTGGAAACACCATATATTTT.

The chain carries TRBV9 and TRBJ2-7; no reliable D call. Germline-derived CDR1 and CDR2 are SGDLS and YYNGEE. The V end lost 4 bases, the J end lost 5 bases, and 16 bases lay between the germline ends. The CDR3 is made up of 14 amino acids. CDR3 sequence: CASSPRFSRDEQYF. The CDR3 nucleotides read TGTGCCAGCAGCCCCCGATTCTCTAGGGACGAGCAGTACTTC.

This chain joins TRBV6-5 and TRBJ1-1, with D possibly matching TRBD1 (5 bases). The CDR3 is made up of 14 amino acids. Trimming removed 4 bases from V and 1 base from J, with 10 bases in between. Germline assignment: CDR1 MNHEY and CDR2 SVGAGI. The CDR3 region has the DNA TGTGCCAGCAGTTCCTTCACAGGGAACACTGAAGCTTTCTTT. It encodes CASSSFTGNTEAFF.

The chain has TRBV6-5 and TRBJ2-1, with 8 bases fitting TRBD1. J was trimmed by 8 bases and V by 5 bases; bases with no gene match: 8. CDR3 length: 14 amino acids. Looked up from germline, CDR1 is MNHEY and CDR2 is SVGAGI. In nucleotides, the CDR3 is TGTGCCAGCAGTATCTGGACAGGGCTCGATGAGCAGTTCTTC. Amino acid sequence: CASSIWTGLDEQFF.

V usage is TRBV6-1 and J usage is TRBJ1-2; tentative D call: TRBD1 (5 bases). CDR1 and CDR2 from the germline V gene are MNHNS and SASEGT. The CDR3 totals 13 residues. V shed 7 bases and J shed 6 bases, with 15 bases lying between them. The CDR3 DNA reads as TGTGCCAGCACCAGGACATTACGGGATGGCTACACCTTC. Its protein is CASTRTLRDGYTF.